Reported below is one T cell receptor (beta chain). No antigen is known for it. This CDR3 spans 15 amino acids. V dropped 6 bases and J dropped 4; count of bases not matched to a gene: 9. The germline CDR1 and CDR2 sequences are SGHDT and YYEEEE. Here immunoSEQ multiplex PCR was the method, and the copy in TCRdb shows in-frame clones only, minus some. The sample yields about 58,000 clones, around 81% seen once. Time point: week 35, safety follow-up. Vaccination used 300 ug of mutant IDH1 20-mer peptide per dose, with topical imiquimod. The data stem from a study of a mutant IDH1 vaccine in newly diagnosed glioma. At the level of the study: Vaccination was launched 4-6 weeks after radiotherapy alone, or with temozolomide cycles. Week 47 marked visit V13, whereas week 35 marked visit V12.

The chain uses TRBV5-6 and TRBJ2-1; 8 nucleotides agree with TRBD1. This clonotype originated in a man between 40 and 49 years old with glioma. Source: PBMCs, taken from a glioma patient whose treatment included an IDH1 peptide vaccine. DNA for the CDR3: TGTGCCAGCATCCGGAGGGACAGGACGTACAATGAGCAGTTCTTC. This sequence encodes CASIRRDRTYNEQFF.